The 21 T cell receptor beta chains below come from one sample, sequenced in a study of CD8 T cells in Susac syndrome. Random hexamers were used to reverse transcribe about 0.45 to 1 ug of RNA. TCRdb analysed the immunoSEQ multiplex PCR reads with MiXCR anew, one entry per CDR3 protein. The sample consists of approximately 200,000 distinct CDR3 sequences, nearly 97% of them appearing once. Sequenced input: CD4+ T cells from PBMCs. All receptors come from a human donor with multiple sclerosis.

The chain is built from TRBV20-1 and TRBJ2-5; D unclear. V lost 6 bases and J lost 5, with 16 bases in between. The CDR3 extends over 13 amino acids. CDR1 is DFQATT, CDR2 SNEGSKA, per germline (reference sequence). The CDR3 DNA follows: TGCAGTGCCACAGCCGGGCAGAGGGAGACCCAGTACTTC. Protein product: CSATAGQRETQYF.

CDR3 nucleotides: TGTGCCTGGAGTCTGCAGATGACAGGGTTGGCCAAAAACATTCAGTACTTC. This encodes CAWSLQMTGLAKNIQYF. The chain employs TRBV30 and TRBJ2-4, with 7 positions matching TRBD1. The CDR3 runs to 17 residues. The V and J ends lost 2 bases and 1 base, in that order; junction bases with no gene match: 11. Germline V CDR1 and CDR2: GTSNPN, SVGIG (reference sequence). The full variable domain, its missing parts supplied by reference TRBV30 and TRBJ2-4, is SQTIHQWPATLVQPVGSPLSLECTVEGTSNPNLYWYRQAAGRGLQLLFYSVGIGQISSEVPQNLSASRPQDRQFILSSKKLLLSDSGFYLCAWSLQMTGLAKNIQYFGAGTRLSVL.

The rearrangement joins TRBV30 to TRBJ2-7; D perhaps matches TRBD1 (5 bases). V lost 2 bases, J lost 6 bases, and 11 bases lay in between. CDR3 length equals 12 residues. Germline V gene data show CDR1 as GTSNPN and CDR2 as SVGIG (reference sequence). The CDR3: CAWSPLGPEQYF. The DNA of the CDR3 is TGTGCCTGGAGTCCTCTGGGGCCCGAGCAGTACTTC.

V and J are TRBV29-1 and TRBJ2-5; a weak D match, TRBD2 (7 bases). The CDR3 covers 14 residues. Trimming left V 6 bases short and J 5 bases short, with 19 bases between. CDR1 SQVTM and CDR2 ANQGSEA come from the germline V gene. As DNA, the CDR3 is TGCAGCGTGGATCCCTCGGGGGGCCAGGAGACCCAGTACTTC. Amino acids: CSVDPSGGQETQYF.

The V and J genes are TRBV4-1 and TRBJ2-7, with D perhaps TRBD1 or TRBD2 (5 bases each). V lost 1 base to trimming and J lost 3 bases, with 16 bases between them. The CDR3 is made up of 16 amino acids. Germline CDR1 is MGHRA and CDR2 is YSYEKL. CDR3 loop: CASSQATGTLLYEQYF. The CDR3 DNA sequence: TGCGCCAGCAGCCAAGCGACCGGGACCCTCCTCTACGAGCAGTACTTC.

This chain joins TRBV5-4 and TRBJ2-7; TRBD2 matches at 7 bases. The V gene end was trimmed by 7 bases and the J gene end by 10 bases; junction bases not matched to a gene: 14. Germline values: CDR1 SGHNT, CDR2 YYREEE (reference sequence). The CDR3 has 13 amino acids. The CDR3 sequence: CASREVAAGVQYF. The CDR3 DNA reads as TGTGCCAGCCGAGAGGTAGCGGCGGGGGTTCAGTACTTC.

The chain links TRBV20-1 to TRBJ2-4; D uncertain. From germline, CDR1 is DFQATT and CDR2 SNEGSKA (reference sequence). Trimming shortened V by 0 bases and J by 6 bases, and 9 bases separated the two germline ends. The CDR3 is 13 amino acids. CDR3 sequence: CSARDQQLNIQYF. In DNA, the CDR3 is TGCAGTGCTAGAGATCAACAGTTAAACATTCAGTACTTC.

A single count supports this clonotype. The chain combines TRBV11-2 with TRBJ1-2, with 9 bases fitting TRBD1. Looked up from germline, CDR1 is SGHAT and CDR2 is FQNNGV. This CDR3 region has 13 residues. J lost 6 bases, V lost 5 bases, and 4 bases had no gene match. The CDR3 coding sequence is TGTGCCAGCAGCGCGGGACAGGGAAATGGCTACACCTTC. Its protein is CASSAGQGNGYTF.

DNA for the CDR3: TGTGCCAGCAGCTTGTCCCATGAAGAGACCCAGTACTTC. This codes for CASSLSHEETQYF. The V and J genes are TRBV7-3 and TRBJ2-5; D is ambiguous. This CDR3 is 13 amino acids long. In germline, CDR1 is SGHTA, CDR2 FQGTGA. V was cut by 3 bases and J by 3 bases, with 8 bases left in between.

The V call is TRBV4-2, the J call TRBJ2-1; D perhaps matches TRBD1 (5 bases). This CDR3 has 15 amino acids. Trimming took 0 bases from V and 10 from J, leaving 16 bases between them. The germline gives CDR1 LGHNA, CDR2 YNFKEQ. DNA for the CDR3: TGTGCCAGCAGCCAAGAAGGCAGGGATATCGGGGAGCAGTTCTTC. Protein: CASSQEGRDIGEQFF.

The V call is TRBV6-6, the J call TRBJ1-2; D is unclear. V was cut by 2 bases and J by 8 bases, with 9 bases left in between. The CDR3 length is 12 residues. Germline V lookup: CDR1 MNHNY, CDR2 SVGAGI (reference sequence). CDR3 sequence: CASSYTGEGYTF. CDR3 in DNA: TGTGCCAGCAGTTACACCGGGGAAGGCTACACCTTC.

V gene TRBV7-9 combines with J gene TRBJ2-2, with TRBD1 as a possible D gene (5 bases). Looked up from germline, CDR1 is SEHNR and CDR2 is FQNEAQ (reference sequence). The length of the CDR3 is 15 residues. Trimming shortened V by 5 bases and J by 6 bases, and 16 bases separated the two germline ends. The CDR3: CASSPGLILSGELFF. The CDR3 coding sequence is TGTGCCAGCAGCCCAGGGTTGATTCTTTCCGGGGAGCTGTTTTTT.

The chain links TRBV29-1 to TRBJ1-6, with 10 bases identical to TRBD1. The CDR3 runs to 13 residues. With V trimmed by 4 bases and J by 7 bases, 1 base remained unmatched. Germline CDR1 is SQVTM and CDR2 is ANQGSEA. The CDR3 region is CSVGTGGNSPLHF. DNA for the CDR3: TGCAGCGTTGGGACAGGGGGAAATTCACCCCTCCACTTT.

DNA for the CDR3: TGCAGTGCTACAACAGGGCCCTACGAGCAGTACTTC. It encodes CSATTGPYEQYF. The V gene is TRBV20-1, the J gene TRBJ2-7, with D maybe TRBD1 (6 bases). Germline CDR1 reads DFQATT; CDR2 reads SNEGSKA (reference sequence). The CDR3 has 12 amino acids. V dropped 4 bases and J dropped 2 bases, with 9 bases sitting between them.

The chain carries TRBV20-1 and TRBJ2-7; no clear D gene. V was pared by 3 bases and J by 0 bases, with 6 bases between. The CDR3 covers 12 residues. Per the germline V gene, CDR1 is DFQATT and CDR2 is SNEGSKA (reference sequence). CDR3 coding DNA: TGCAGTGCTAGGCCCCTCTCCTACGAGCAGTACTTC. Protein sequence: CSARPLSYEQYF.

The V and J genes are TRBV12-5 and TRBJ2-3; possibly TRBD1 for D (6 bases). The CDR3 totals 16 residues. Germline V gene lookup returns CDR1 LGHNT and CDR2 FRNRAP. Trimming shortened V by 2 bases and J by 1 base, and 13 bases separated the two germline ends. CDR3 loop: CASGLTRDTRTDTQYF. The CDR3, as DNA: TGTGCTAGTGGTTTGACGAGGGACACCCGCACAGATACGCAGTATTTT.

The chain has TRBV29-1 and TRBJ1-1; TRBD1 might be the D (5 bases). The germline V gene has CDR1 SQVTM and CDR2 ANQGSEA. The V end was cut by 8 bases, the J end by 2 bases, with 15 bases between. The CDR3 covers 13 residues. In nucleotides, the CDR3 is TGCAGCTCTGAAACGGGGCAAAACACTGAAGCTTTCTTT. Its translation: CSSETGQNTEAFF.

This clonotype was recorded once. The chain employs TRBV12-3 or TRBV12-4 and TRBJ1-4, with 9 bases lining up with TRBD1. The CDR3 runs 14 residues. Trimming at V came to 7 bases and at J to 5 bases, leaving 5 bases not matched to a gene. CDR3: CASTLTGGNEKLFF. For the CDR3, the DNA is TGTGCCAGCACCCTGACAGGGGGAAATGAAAAACTGTTTTTT.

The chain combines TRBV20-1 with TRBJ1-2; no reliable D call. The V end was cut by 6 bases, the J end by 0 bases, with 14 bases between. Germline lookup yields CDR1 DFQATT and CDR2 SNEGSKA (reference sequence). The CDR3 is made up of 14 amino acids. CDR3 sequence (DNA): TGCAGTGCCCGCATGGACTCGGCTAACTATGGCTACACCTTC. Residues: CSARMDSANYGYTF.

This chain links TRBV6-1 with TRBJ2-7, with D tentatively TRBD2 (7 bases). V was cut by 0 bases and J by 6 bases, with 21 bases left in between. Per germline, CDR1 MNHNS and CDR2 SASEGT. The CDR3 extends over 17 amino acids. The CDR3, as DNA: TGTGCCAGCAGTGAAGCCGTGGGGGGGACACGGGGAGGCGAGCAGTACTTC. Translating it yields CASSEAVGGTRGGEQYF.

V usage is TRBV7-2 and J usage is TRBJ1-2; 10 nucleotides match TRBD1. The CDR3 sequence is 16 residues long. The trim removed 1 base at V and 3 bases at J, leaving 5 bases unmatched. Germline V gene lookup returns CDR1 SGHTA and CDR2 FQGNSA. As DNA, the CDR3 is TGTGCCAGCAGCTTAGGAGGGACAGGGGTCGACTATGGCTACACCTTC. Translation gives CASSLGGTGVDYGYTF.